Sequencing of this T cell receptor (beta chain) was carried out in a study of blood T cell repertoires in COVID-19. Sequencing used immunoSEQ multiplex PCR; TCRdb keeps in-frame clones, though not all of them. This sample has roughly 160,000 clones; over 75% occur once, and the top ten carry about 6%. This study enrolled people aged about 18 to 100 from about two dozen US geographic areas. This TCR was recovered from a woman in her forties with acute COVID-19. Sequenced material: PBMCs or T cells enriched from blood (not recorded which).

As DNA, the CDR3 is TGTGCCAGCAGCCAGTCGACAGGGGGGCAAGCTTTCTTT. Translated, it gives CASSQSTGGQAFF. The gene calls are TRBV3-1 (or the pseudogene TRBV3-2) and TRBJ1-1; 9 bases line up with TRBD1. V was pared by 3 bases and J by 9 bases, with 5 bases of the junction left unmatched. The CDR3 runs to 13 residues. From germline, CDR1 is LGHDT and CDR2 YNNKEL (reference sequence).